The T cell receptor (beta chain) under discussion was sequenced for a study of a mutant IDH1 vaccine in newly diagnosed glioma. Study summary: Treated patients showed a male proportion of around 62%, a female proportion of about 40%, and a mean age of around 39 years. Receipt of radiotherapy, temozolomide, or both preceded the study, and most received both.

Generated by immunoSEQ multiplex PCR, the TCRdb table keeps only in-frame clones and is missing some. The sample yields approximately 25,000 clones, almost 85% seen once. This CDR3 has 14 amino acids. Trimming left V 3 bases short and J 3 bases short, with 12 bases between. The germline V gene has CDR1 MDHEN and CDR2 SYDVKM. Time point noted: week 47, end of study. Each dose delivered 300 ug of mutant IDH1 20-mer peptide subcutaneously with imiquimod. Study conclusions and caveats: Immune responses arising from the vaccine appeared in more than 90% of patients.

Concerning this clone itself: Antigen: not known.

This receptor was obtained from a man in his forties or fifties with glioma. The starting material was PBMCs, obtained from a glioma patient whose treatment included an IDH1 peptide vaccine. This chain joins TRBV28 and TRBJ2-7; a weak D match, TRBD1 (5 bases). CDR3 in amino acids: CASSFWTNNYEQYF. CDR3 sequence (DNA): TGTGCCAGCAGTTTTTGGACAAACAACTACGAGCAGTACTTC.